These 10 T cell receptor beta chains originate from one sample sequenced in a study of OX40 agonist ivuxolimab in advanced cancers. Produced via immunoSEQ multiplex PCR; TCRdb's table is partial and in-frame only. There are 25,000 to 30,000 clones in the sample; 80% to 90% occur only once, and about 14% lies in the top ten. The material sequenced was CD4+ or CD8+ T cells sorted from blood, taken in a trial of the OX40 agonist ivuxolimab. The receptors stem from an adult with an advanced solid tumor such as melanoma, head and neck, liver or kidney cancer.

J is TRBJ2-7 and V is TRBV25-1, with 12 bases fitting TRBD2. The CDR3 runs 16 residues. CDR1 and CDR2 from the germline V gene are MGHDK and SYGVNS. V gave up 4 bases and J gave up 2 bases; unmatched junction bases: 6. CDR3 DNA sequence: TGTGCCAGCAGTGGAAAGACTAGCGGGAGAACCTACGAGCAGTACTTC. As protein: CASSGKTSGRTYEQYF.

This chain links TRBV6-6 with TRBJ1-1, with unresolved D. The V and J ends lost 2 bases and 7 bases respectively, with 8 bases between them. The CDR3 runs 12 residues. The germline gives CDR1 MNHNY, CDR2 SVGAGI (reference sequence). The CDR3 loop is CASSYGVYEAFF. The CDR3 DNA reads TGTGCCAGCAGTTACGGCGTGTATGAAGCTTTCTTT.

The V gene is TRBV11-1, the J gene TRBJ2-3; D remains ambiguous. Trimming took 7 bases from V and 2 from J, leaving 16 bases between them. The CDR3 consists of 15 residues. The V gene's germline CDR1 is SGHAT and CDR2 FQDESV (reference sequence). Written as DNA, the CDR3 is TGTGCCAGCACCCTCCGCTATGCTACCACAGATACGCAGTATTTT. This sequence encodes CASTLRYATTDTQYF.

The rearrangement uses TRBV5-1 and TRBJ1-5; 9 nucleotides agree with TRBD1. This CDR3 has 15 residues. Looked up from germline, CDR1 is SGHRS and CDR2 is YFSETQ. V trimming: 1 base; J trimming: 2 bases; junction bases outside the gene matches: 1. CDR3 in DNA: TGCGCCAGCAGCTTGTGGACAGGGGGCAATCAGCCCCAGCATTTT. Translated: CASSLWTGGNQPQHF.

The chain combines TRBV7-9 with TRBJ1-2; 11 positions agree with TRBD1. The CDR3 covers 13 residues. From germline, CDR1 is SEHNR and CDR2 FQNEAQ (reference sequence). V lost 5 bases to trimming and J lost 4 bases; unmatched junction nucleotides: 0. In DNA, the CDR3 is TGTGCCAGCAGCGGGACAGGGGGCTATGGCTACACCTTC. Translation gives CASSGTGGYGYTF.

The genes are TRBV7-8 and TRBJ1-5, with TRBD1 matching over 7 bases. The CDR3 is made up of 15 amino acids. V gave up 5 bases and J gave up 3 bases; unmatched junction bases: 7. CDR1 is SGHVS and CDR2 is FQNEAQ in the germline V gene. The CDR3 nucleotides are TGTGCCAGCAGCAGACTGACAGGGCCCAATCAGCCCCAGCATTTT. This translates into CASSRLTGPNQPQHF.

This chain uses TRBV10-2 with TRBJ1-1, with unresolved D. CDR3 length equals 15 residues. Germline values: CDR1 WSHSY, CDR2 SAAADI. V gave up 2 bases and J gave up 0 bases, with 10 bases separating them. CDR3 amino acids: CASSETRALNTEAFF. In DNA form, the CDR3 reads TGCGCCAGCAGTGAGACCCGGGCCCTGAACACTGAAGCTTTCTTT.

V is TRBV9 and J is TRBJ1-1, with D unresolved. V lost 4 bases, J lost 0 bases, and 13 bases lay in between. CDR3 size: 15 residues. The V gene's germline CDR1 is SGDLS and CDR2 YYNGEE. The CDR3 loop reads CASSPISILNTEAFF. As DNA, the CDR3 is TGTGCCAGCAGCCCCATCTCCATCCTGAACACTGAAGCTTTCTTT.

The chain has TRBV7-9 and TRBJ1-1, with TRBD1 matching 7 bases. The CDR3 loop spans 16 amino acids. Germline CDR1 reads SEHNR; CDR2 reads FQNEAQ (reference sequence). V lost 1 base and J lost 1; bases outside the gene matches: 6. This CDR3 is CASSLVSAGGNTEAFF. The CDR3 DNA reads as TGTGCCAGCAGCTTAGTATCCGCAGGGGGGAACACTGAAGCTTTCTTT.

V usage is TRBV6-1 and J usage is TRBJ1-2, with D possibly TRBD1 on 5 matching bases. CDR3 length: 14 residues. V lost 8 bases, J lost 6 bases, and 19 bases lay in between. From germline, CDR1 is MNHNS and CDR2 SASEGT. This CDR3 reads CASSLKGNYDGYTF. The CDR3 DNA reads as TGTGCCAGCTCCCTTAAGGGGAACTACGATGGCTACACCTTC.